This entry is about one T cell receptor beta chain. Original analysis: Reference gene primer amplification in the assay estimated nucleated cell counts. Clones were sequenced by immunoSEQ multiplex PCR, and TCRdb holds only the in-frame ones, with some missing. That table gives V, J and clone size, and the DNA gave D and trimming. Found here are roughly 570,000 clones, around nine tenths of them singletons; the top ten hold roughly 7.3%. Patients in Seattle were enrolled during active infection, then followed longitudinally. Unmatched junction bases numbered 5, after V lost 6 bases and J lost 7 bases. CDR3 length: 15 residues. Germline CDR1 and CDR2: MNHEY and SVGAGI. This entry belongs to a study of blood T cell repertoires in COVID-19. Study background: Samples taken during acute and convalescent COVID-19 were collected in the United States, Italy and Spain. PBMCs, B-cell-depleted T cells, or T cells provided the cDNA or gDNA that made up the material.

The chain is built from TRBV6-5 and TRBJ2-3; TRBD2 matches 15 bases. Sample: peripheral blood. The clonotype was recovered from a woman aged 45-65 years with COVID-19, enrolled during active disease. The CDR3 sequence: CASRGLAGGRNTQYF. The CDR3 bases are TGTGCCAGCAGAGGACTAGCGGGGGGGCGAAATACGCAGTATTTT.